This TCR beta chain was identified in a study of T cell responses to AZD1222 COVID-19 vaccine. Findings of the study overall: Unmutated variant regions are reportedly targeted by nearly half of spike-specific TCRs.

As concerns this clone: Its target is unknown.

Assay: immunoSEQ multiplex PCR; the TCRdb copy retains only in-frame clones and omits some. The sample yields over 150,000 clones, about 93% seen once. CDR1 and CDR2 (germline): MDHEN, SYDVKM. The V end lost 3 bases, the J end lost 3 bases, and 12 bases lay between the germline ends. The CDR3 runs to 15 residues. The clonotype comes from an adult who received the MenACWY meningococcal vaccine as a control. Sequenced here: peripheral blood, sampled 28 days after the second dose of the MenACWY control vaccine. The chain recombines TRBV28 with TRBJ1-5; TRBD1 might be the D (6 bases). CDR3 loop: CASSFAGAYNQPQHF. In DNA form, the CDR3 reads TGTGCCAGCAGTTTTGCAGGGGCCTACAATCAGCCCCAGCATTTT.